These 10 T cell receptor beta chains originate from one sample sequenced in a study of shared clonotypes between healthy human individuals. TCRdb's copy holds only in-frame clones and misses some; the assay was immunoSEQ multiplex PCR. The table includes about 2 million clones, approximately 95% detected once. The sequencing sample was made of naive CD4+ T cells sorted from blood. Subset here: CD45RA+ positively selected. These TCRs come from a man between 18 and 29 years old in good health.

The chain joins TRBV28 to TRBJ2-7, with TRBD2 matching 10 bases. The CDR3 loop spans 17 amino acids. The germline V gene encodes CDR1 MDHEN and CDR2 SYDVKM. Losses at the gene ends were 3 bases for V and 0 bases for J; bases not matched to a gene: 8. In nucleotides, the CDR3 is TGTGCCAGCAGTTTGGGGCTAGCGGGAGTGCGCTCCTACGAGCAGTACTTC. Amino acid sequence: CASSLGLAGVRSYEQYF.

The chain employs TRBV6-1 and TRBJ2-1; 12 bases agree with TRBD1. With V trimmed by 9 bases and J by 8 bases, 8 bases remained unmatched. Germline CDR1 is MNHNS and CDR2 is SASEGT. This CDR3 region has 14 residues. The CDR3 DNA follows: TGTGCCAGTACACACGGGACAGGGGGCGATGAGCAGTTCTTC. Amino acid sequence: CASTHGTGGDEQFF.

J is TRBJ2-7 and V is TRBV11-2, with unresolved D. Germline V gives CDR1 SGHAT, CDR2 FQNNGV. V lost 0 bases and J 2 bases, leaving 11 bases between the germline ends. This CDR3 has 15 amino acids. CDR3 amino acids: CASSLDLGITYEQYF. Here the CDR3 DNA reads TGTGCCAGCAGCTTAGATTTGGGTATCACCTACGAGCAGTACTTC. The full variable domain, its missing parts supplied by reference TRBV11-2 and TRBJ2-7, is EAGVAQSPRYKIIEKRQSVAFWCNPISGHATLYWYQQILGQGPKLLIQFQNNGVVDDSQLPKDRFSAERLKGVDSTLKIQPAKLEDSAVYLCASSLDLGITYEQYFGPGTRLTVT.

The rearrangement links TRBV2 to TRBJ2-2; D might be TRBD1 or TRBD2, each matching 5 bases. Trimming pared 2 bases from V and 5 bases from J, leaving 9 bases between. This CDR3 comprises 14 residues. Germline assignment: CDR1 SNHLY and CDR2 FYNNEI. The CDR3 spells CASSEWGGTGELFF. The CDR3 DNA reads TGTGCCAGCAGTGAATGGGGCGGGACCGGGGAGCTGTTTTTT. Using reference TRBV2 and TRBJ2-2 for the parts outside the CDR3, the full variable domain is EPEVTQTPSHQVTQMGQEVILRCVPISNHLYFYWYRQILGQKVEFLVSFYNNEISEKSEIFDDQFSVERPDGSNFTLKIRSTKLEDSAMYFCASSEWGGTGELFFGEGSRLTVL.

The chain recombines TRBV5-4 with TRBJ2-7, with TRBD1 matching 10 bases. V shed 4 bases and J 4 bases; nucleotides not matched to a gene: 5. This CDR3 is built from 14 residues. Looked up from germline, CDR1 is SGHNT and CDR2 is YYREEE (reference sequence). Written as DNA, the CDR3 is TGTGCCAGCAGCCAGGACAGGGGGAGGTACGAGCAGTACTTC. Residues: CASSQDRGRYEQYF.

The CDR3 region has the DNA TGTGCCAGCAGTTACTCGAGACTACGAATGGTGGATACGCAGTATTTT. Translated: CASSYSRLRMVDTQYF. The V and J genes are TRBV6-6 and TRBJ2-3, with D perhaps TRBD2 (5 bases). The germline V gene encodes CDR1 MNHNY and CDR2 SVGAGI (reference sequence). Trimming left V 0 bases short and J 6 bases short, with 16 bases between. CDR3 size: 16 residues.

This rearrangement joins TRBV9 to TRBJ1-1; TRBD1 aligns across 9 bases. This CDR3 has 16 amino acids. Germline V CDR1 and CDR2: SGDLS, YYNGEE. Trimming cost V 0 bases and J 3 bases; bases outside gene matches: 6. CDR3 coding DNA: TGTGCCAGCAGCGTAGCGACAGGGGGTTCCGACACTGAAGCTTTCTTT. This translates into CASSVATGGSDTEAFF.

This rearrangement joins TRBV6-5 to TRBJ2-1; the D is unclear. Trimming took 2 bases from V and 5 from J, leaving 16 bases between them. The CDR3 sequence is 16 residues long. Germline V gene sequence: CDR1 MNHEY, CDR2 SVGAGI. The CDR3 nucleotides read TGTGCCAGCAGTTACGATTGGGGTTTTAGTAACAATGAGCAGTTCTTC. It specifies CASSYDWGFSNNEQFF.

This chain joins TRBV2 and TRBJ2-5; perhaps TRBD2 as D (5 bases). Germline CDR1 and CDR2: SNHLY and FYNNEI. The CDR3 spans 13 residues. Trimming stripped 4 bases from V and 6 bases from J, with 12 bases between. The CDR3 protein is CASSVGLLKTQYF. The CDR3, as DNA: TGTGCCAGCAGTGTCGGACTCCTCAAGACCCAGTACTTC. Full variable domain (outside the CDR3, taken from reference TRBV2 and TRBJ2-5): EPEVTQTPSHQVTQMGQEVILRCVPISNHLYFYWYRQILGQKVEFLVSFYNNEISEKSEIFDDQFSVERPDGSNFTLKIRSTKLEDSAMYFCASSVGLLKTQYFGPGTRLLVL.

V usage is TRBV6-1 and J usage is TRBJ1-2, with D perhaps TRBD1 (5 bases). Germline loops: CDR1 MNHNS, CDR2 SASEGT. The CDR3 is 12 amino acids. V shed 4 bases and J shed 5 bases, with 8 bases lying between them. In nucleotides, the CDR3 is TGTGCCAGCAGTGCGGGGCCATATGGCTACACCTTC. Its translation is CASSAGPYGYTF.